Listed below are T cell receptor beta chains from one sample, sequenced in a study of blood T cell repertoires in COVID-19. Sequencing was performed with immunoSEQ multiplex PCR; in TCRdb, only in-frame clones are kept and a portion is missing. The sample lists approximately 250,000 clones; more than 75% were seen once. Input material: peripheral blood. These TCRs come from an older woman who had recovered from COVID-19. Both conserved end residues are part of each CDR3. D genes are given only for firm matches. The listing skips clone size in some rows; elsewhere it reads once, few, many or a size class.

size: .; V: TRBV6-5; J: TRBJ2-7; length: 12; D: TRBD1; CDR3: CASSRTGFEQYF; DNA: TGTGCCAGCAGCCGGACAGGGTTCGAGCAGTACTTC
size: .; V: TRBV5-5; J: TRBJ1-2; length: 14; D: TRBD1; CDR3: CASSLLDRGIGYTF; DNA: TGTGCCAGCAGCTTGTTGGACAGGGGAATAGGCTACACCTTC
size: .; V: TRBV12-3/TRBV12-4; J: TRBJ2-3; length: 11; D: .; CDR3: CASSEADTQYF; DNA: TGTGCCAGCAGCGAAGCTGATACGCAGTATTTT
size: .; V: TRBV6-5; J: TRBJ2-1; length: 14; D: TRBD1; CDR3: CASSGQGALDEQFF; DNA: TGTGCCAGCTCGGGACAGGGGGCGTTGGATGAGCAGTTCTTC
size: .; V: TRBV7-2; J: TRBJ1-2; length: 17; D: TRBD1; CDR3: CASSLNSGTGGTYGYTF; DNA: TGTGCCAGCAGCTTAAATTCAGGGACAGGGGGCACCTATGGCTACACCTTC
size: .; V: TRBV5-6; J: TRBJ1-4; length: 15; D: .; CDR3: CASSPSWRGSEKLFF; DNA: TGTGCCAGCAGCCCCAGTTGGAGGGGTTCTGAAAAACTGTTTTTT
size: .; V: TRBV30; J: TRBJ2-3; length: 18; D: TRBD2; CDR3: CAWSVPSLSAGESDTQYF; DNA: TGTGCCTGGAGTGTACCTTCCCTCTCCGCGGGGGAGTCAGATACGCAGTATTTT
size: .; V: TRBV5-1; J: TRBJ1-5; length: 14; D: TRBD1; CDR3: CASSLGQDNQPQHF; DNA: TGCGCCAGCAGCCTAGGACAGGACAATCAGCCCCAGCATTTT
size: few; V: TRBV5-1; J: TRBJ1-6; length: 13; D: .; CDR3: CASSLVGVSPLHF; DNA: TGCGCCAGCAGCTTGGTCGGGGTTTCACCCCTCCACTTT
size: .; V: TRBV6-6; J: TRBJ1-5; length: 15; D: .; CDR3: CASGRGSNPNQPQHF; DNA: TGTGCCAGCGGGCGGGGGTCCAATCCCAATCAGCCCCAGCATTTT
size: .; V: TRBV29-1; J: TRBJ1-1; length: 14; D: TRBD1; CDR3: CTYTRGLTGTEAFF; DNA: TGCACCTATACCAGGGGGTTAACGGGCACTGAAGCTTTCTTT
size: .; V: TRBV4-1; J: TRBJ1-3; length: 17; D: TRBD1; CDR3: CASSRPGTGSSGNTIYF; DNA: TGCGCCAGCAGCCGTCCCGGGACAGGGAGCTCTGGAAACACCATATATTTT
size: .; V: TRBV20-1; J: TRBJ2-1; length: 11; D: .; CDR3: CSLAGRNEQFF; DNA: TGCAGTTTGGCGGGCCGTAATGAGCAGTTCTTC
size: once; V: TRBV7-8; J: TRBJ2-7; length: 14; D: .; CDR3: CASSLVGDYYEQYF; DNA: TGTGCCAGCAGCTTAGTAGGTGACTACTACGAGCAGTACTTC
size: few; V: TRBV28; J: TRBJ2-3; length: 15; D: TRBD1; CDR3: CASSLWDRGGNTQYF; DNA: TGTGCCAGCAGTTTATGGGACAGGGGAGGAAATACGCAGTATTTT
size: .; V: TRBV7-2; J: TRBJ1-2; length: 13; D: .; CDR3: CASSELRGGGYTF; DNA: TGTGCCAGCAGTGAACTCAGGGGTGGAGGCTACACCTTC
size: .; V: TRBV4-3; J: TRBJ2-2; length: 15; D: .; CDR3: CASSQVDRLTGELFF; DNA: TGCGCCAGCAGCCAAGTGGACAGACTCACCGGGGAGCTGTTTTTT
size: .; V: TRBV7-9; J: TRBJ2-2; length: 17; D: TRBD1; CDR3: CASIHHGDRVGTGELFF; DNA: TGTGCCAGCATCCACCACGGGGACAGGGTAGGCACCGGGGAGCTGTTTTTT
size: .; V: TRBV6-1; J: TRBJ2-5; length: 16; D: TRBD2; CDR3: CASSGERGAFEETQYF; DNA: TGTGCCAGCAGTGGGGAGCGGGGGGCCTTTGAAGAGACCCAGTACTTC
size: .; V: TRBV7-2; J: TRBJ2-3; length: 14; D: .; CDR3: CASSFKLETDTQYF; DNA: TGTGCCAGCAGCTTTAAACTAGAAACAGATACGCAGTATTTT
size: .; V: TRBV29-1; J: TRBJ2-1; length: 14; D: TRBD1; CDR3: CSVTDRALYNEQFF; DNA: TGCAGCGTTACCGACAGGGCACTCTACAATGAGCAGTTCTTC
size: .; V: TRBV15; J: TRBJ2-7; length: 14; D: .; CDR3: CATSRGSAYYEQYF; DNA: TGTGCCACCAGCAGAGGCTCCGCGTACTACGAGCAGTACTTC
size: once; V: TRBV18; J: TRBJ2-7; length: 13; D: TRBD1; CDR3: CASSLDRENEQYF; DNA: TGTGCCAGCTCCTTGGACAGGGAAAACGAGCAGTACTTC
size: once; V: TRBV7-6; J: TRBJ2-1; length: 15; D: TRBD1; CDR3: CASAPSGQPYNEQFF; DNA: TGTGCCAGCGCCCCGTCGGGACAGCCCTACAATGAGCAGTTCTTC
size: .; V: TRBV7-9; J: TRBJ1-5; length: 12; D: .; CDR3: CASSTGGQPQHF; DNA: TGTGCCAGCAGCACCGGGGGTCAGCCCCAGCATTTT
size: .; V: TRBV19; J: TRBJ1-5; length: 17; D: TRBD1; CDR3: CASSIEARWQGDQPQHF; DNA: TGTGCCAGTAGTATAGAAGCCCGGTGGCAGGGGGATCAGCCCCAGCATTTT
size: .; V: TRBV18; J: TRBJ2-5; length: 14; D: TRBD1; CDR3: CASSRDRGQETQYF; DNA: TGTGCCAGCTCTCGGGACAGGGGGCAAGAGACCCAGTACTTC
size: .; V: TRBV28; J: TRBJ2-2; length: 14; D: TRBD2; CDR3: CASWTSGHTGELFF; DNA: TGTGCCAGCTGGACTAGCGGTCACACCGGGGAGCTGTTTTTT